Presented here are 30 T cell receptor beta chains from one specimen sequenced in a study of cytomegalovirus exposure and HLA in healthy donors. The PCR employed 60 Vbeta primers together with 13 Jbeta primers. Sequenced by immunoSEQ multiplex PCR; TCRdb stores in-frame clones only, minus some. The profile shows 120,000 to 150,000 clones, approximately 84% of them singletons. Sequencing input: PBMCs. All receptors come from a woman aged 40 to 55 in good health and CMV-seronegative.

The gene calls are TRBV28 and TRBJ1-6; 7 bases are shared with TRBD1. The V segment lost 7 bases and the J segment 7 bases; nucleotides outside the gene matches: 10. From germline, CDR1 is MDHEN and CDR2 SYDVKM. This CDR3 region has 15 residues. The CDR3 nucleotides are TGTGCCAGCAATGCCGGGGACAGAGAAAATTCACCCCTCCACTTT. Encoded protein: CASNAGDRENSPLHF.

CDR3 sequence: CASSLDLGAGVEKLFF. CDR3 DNA: TGTGCCAGCAGCTTGGATCTGGGGGCCGGGGTTGAAAAACTGTTTTTT. This chain uses TRBV5-6 with TRBJ1-4, with D perhaps TRBD1 (6 bases). Germline assignment: CDR1 SGHDT and CDR2 YYEEEE. The CDR3 totals 16 residues. Trimming stripped 0 bases from V and 7 bases from J, with 16 bases between.

This sequence joins TRBV5-5 and TRBJ2-7; a possible D gene is TRBD2 (6 bases). The CDR3 has 15 residues. The V end was cut by 2 bases, the J end by 0 bases, with 12 bases between. CDR1 and CDR2 (germline): SGHKS, YYEKEE (reference sequence). The CDR3 region has the DNA TGTGCCAGCAGCTTTCGCGGGGTCAGCTCCTACGAGCAGTACTTC. As protein: CASSFRGVSSYEQYF. The full variable domain, its missing parts supplied by reference TRBV5-5 and TRBJ2-7, is DAGVTQSPTHLIKTRGQQVTLRCSPISGHKSVSWYQQVLGQGPQFIFQYYEKEERGRGNFPDRFSARQFPNYSSELNVNALLLGDSALYLCASSFRGVSSYEQYFGPGTRLTVT.

This clone was seen just once. The V and J genes are TRBV7-9 and TRBJ1-2; TRBD1 aligns across 7 bases. V trimming: 8 bases; J trimming: 6 bases; junction bases outside the gene matches: 12. The CDR3 is 14 amino acids. Looked up from germline, CDR1 is SEHNR and CDR2 is FQNEAQ (reference sequence). CDR3 sequence (DNA): TGTGCCAGCGGTCTCCCTGGGGACAGTAATGGCTACACCTTC. This encodes CASGLPGDSNGYTF.

The rearrangement links TRBV4-3 to TRBJ1-1, with D hard to call. V was pared by 1 base and J by 1 base, with 13 bases between. The CDR3 loop spans 16 amino acids. Per germline, CDR1 LGHNA and CDR2 YSLEER. CDR3 amino acids: CASSQGTNGANTEAFF. In DNA, the CDR3 is TGCGCCAGCAGCCAAGGCACTAATGGCGCGAACACTGAAGCTTTCTTT.

The chain uses TRBV11-2 and TRBJ2-7; D gene ambiguous. Trimming stripped 10 bases from V and 0 bases from J, with 10 bases between. From germline, CDR1 is SGHAT and CDR2 FQNNGV. The CDR3 has 12 amino acids. CDR3 in DNA: TGTGCCACCCAAGACACCTCCTACGAGCAGTACTTC. Translating gives CATQDTSYEQYF.

The chain couples TRBV4-2 to TRBJ2-7; a possible D gene is TRBD1 (6 bases). There are 13 residues in the CDR3. The V and J ends lost 0 bases and 9 bases respectively, with 12 bases between them. The germline V gene has CDR1 LGHNA and CDR2 YNFKEQ. The CDR3 coding sequence is TGTGCCAGCAGCCAAGAGTTCCTAGGGGGGCAGTACTTC. Its protein product is CASSQEFLGGQYF.

Comment on this clone: Within the sample, other DNA sequences also encode this same CDR3. The chain links TRBV7-2 to TRBJ2-7; D remains ambiguous. The CDR3 consists of 11 residues. Germline V gene lookup returns CDR1 SGHTA and CDR2 FQGNSA. The V end lost 6 bases, the J end lost 3 bases, and 6 bases lay between the germline ends. The chain's CDR3 is CASSSYYEQYF. The CDR3, as DNA: TGTGCCAGCAGTTCCTACTACGAGCAGTACTTC.

The chain links TRBV29-1 to TRBJ1-3; D ambiguous. Trimming pared 4 bases from V and 0 bases from J, leaving 13 bases between. The germline gives CDR1 SQVTM, CDR2 ANQGSEA. The CDR3 has 15 residues. DNA for the CDR3: TGCAGCGTTGGAGGGCTTGATCACTCTGGAAACACCATATATTTT. Protein product: CSVGGLDHSGNTIYF.

This clone showed up just a few times. V usage is TRBV5-4 and J usage is TRBJ1-2; 10 bases match TRBD1. The CDR3 totals 14 residues. With V trimmed by 0 bases and J by 7 bases, 3 bases remained unmatched. Germline V gene sequence: CDR1 SGHNT, CDR2 YYREEE (reference sequence). CDR3 amino acids: CASSLGQGAGGYTF. CDR3 bases: TGTGCCAGCAGCTTGGGACAGGGGGCGGGTGGCTACACCTTC.

This clone turned up a few times. This chain uses TRBV7-9 with TRBJ1-3, with no clear D. V dropped 5 bases and J dropped 0 bases, with 11 bases sitting between them. This CDR3 comprises 15 residues. Germline CDR1 SEHNR, CDR2 FQNEAQ (reference sequence). The CDR3 DNA reads TGTGCCAGCAGCCCCCGAGGTAACTCTGGAAACACCATATATTTT. Amino acids: CASSPRGNSGNTIYF.

The rearrangement joins TRBV7-8 to TRBJ2-7; 9 positions agree with TRBD1. Per the germline V gene, CDR1 is SGHVS and CDR2 is FQNEAQ. The CDR3 contains 14 residues. After removal of 5 bases from V and 0 bases from J, the junction contained 2 bases not matched to a gene. The CDR3 bases are TGTGCCAGCAGCCAACAGGGGGCCTCCTACGAGCAGTACTTC. This codes for CASSQQGASYEQYF.

This clone was seen once. The rearrangement uses TRBV18 and TRBJ2-7; TRBD1 agrees at 8 bases. The CDR3 is made up of 14 amino acids. V trimming: 4 bases; J trimming: 2 bases; junction bases outside the gene matches: 4. Looked up from germline, CDR1 is KGHSH and CDR2 is LQKENI. The CDR3 here is CASSLTGDPYEQYF. DNA for the CDR3: TGTGCCAGCTCACTGACAGGGGATCCCTACGAGCAGTACTTC.

The chain has TRBV28 and TRBJ1-5, with D possibly matching TRBD1 (5 bases). This CDR3 has 14 amino acids. The V and J ends lost 5 bases and 1 base respectively, with 9 bases between them. Germline CDR1 is MDHEN and CDR2 is SYDVKM. CDR3 in amino acids: CASSGAGSNQPQHF. The CDR3 DNA is TGTGCCAGCAGTGGGGCTGGGAGCAATCAGCCCCAGCATTTT.

This clone was observed a handful of times. V gene TRBV19 combines with J gene TRBJ2-1; maybe TRBD1 (5 bases). The germline gives CDR1 LNHDA, CDR2 SQIVND (reference sequence). Trimming stripped 6 bases from V and 0 bases from J, with 12 bases between. The CDR3 length is 15 residues. The CDR3 is CASSPLGVSYNEQFF. The CDR3 DNA reads TGTGCCAGTAGCCCTCTAGGGGTCTCCTACAATGAGCAGTTCTTC.

This clone has just one count. This sequence joins TRBV28 and TRBJ2-3; maybe TRBD2 (5 bases). This CDR3 has 11 amino acids. V was trimmed by 4 bases and J by 6 bases, leaving 5 bases between them. The V gene's germline CDR1 is MDHEN and CDR2 SYDVKM. The DNA of the CDR3 is TGTGCCAGCAGTTCGGGGGATACGCAGTATTTT. Translated, it gives CASSSGDTQYF.

In its sample, this clone was seen once. This rearrangement joins TRBV30 to TRBJ1-4; D unresolved. Germline V gives CDR1 GTSNPN, CDR2 SVGIG (reference sequence). The V gene lost 6 bases and the J gene lost 7 bases, with 18 bases spanning the gap. The CDR3 has 14 residues. Written as DNA, the CDR3 is TGTGCCTGCCCCCACGTTAAGCATGGTGAAAAACTGTTTTTT. Translation: CACPHVKHGEKLFF.

V is TRBV7-8 and J is TRBJ1-5; possibly TRBD1 for D (6 bases). The germline V gene encodes CDR1 SGHVS and CDR2 FQNEAQ. This CDR3 has 16 amino acids. V dropped 5 bases and J dropped 5 bases, with 19 bases sitting between them. CDR3 nucleotides: TGTGCCAGCAGCCCAGTTCTGACAGGACCGGATCAGCCCCAGCATTTT. Residues: CASSPVLTGPDQPQHF.

The CDR3 is CASSLDAGYTEAFF. DNA of the CDR3: TGTGCCAGCAGCTTGGATGCGGGGTACACTGAAGCTTTCTTT. The chain links TRBV5-4 to TRBJ1-1; no firm D call. The V end lost 0 bases, the J end lost 3 bases, and 9 bases lay between the germline ends. CDR1 is SGHNT, CDR2 YYREEE, per germline (reference sequence). The CDR3 loop spans 14 amino acids.

The chain has TRBV5-1 and TRBJ2-6; the D is unclear. This CDR3 contains 15 residues. V gave up 1 base and J gave up 0 bases, with 5 bases separating them. CDR1 is SGHRS and CDR2 is YFSETQ in the germline V gene. The CDR3 spells CASSLFNSGANVLTF. CDR3 sequence (DNA): TGCGCCAGCAGCTTGTTTAACTCTGGGGCCAACGTCCTGACTTTC.

This clone was counted a single time. The CDR3 loop reads CASSATSGGGNIQYF. For the CDR3, the DNA is TGCGCCAGCAGCGCGACTAGCGGAGGGGGGAACATTCAGTACTTC. The chain recombines TRBV5-1 with TRBJ2-4; 9 nucleotides agree with TRBD2. V trimming: 4 bases; J trimming: 7 bases; junction bases outside the gene matches: 9. The germline CDR1 and CDR2 sequences are SGHRS and YFSETQ. This CDR3 spans 15 amino acids.

This chain links TRBV9 with TRBJ2-7; D gene unclear. Germline loops: CDR1 SGDLS, CDR2 YYNGEE. The CDR3 sequence is 13 residues long. With 0 bases removed from V and 2 bases from J, the gap between germline ends came to 6 bases. The CDR3 region is CASSVAEAYEQYF. The CDR3 nucleotides are TGTGCCAGCAGCGTAGCCGAGGCCTACGAGCAGTACTTC.

Notes on this clone: Other DNA variants within this sample encode the same CDR3. The genes are TRBV28 and TRBJ2-7; 9 bases map to TRBD2. The CDR3 loop spans 16 amino acids. Losses at the gene ends were 6 bases for V and 7 bases for J; bases not matched to a gene: 16. Germline loops: CDR1 MDHEN, CDR2 SYDVKM. The CDR3 bases are TGTGCCAGCAGCTTAACGGCTACGGGACTAGCAGGGGAGCAGTACTTC. It specifies CASSLTATGLAGEQYF.

The chain recombines TRBV18 with TRBJ1-4, with D possibly TRBD1 on 5 matching bases. Between the trimmed V and J ends, which lost 4 bases and 6 bases, there was a span of 12 bases. Looked up from germline, CDR1 is KGHSH and CDR2 is LQKENI. This CDR3 comprises 14 residues. The CDR3 DNA sequence: TGTGCCAGCTCACAATTGGGAGGGGATGAAAAACTGTTTTTT. Protein sequence: CASSQLGGDEKLFF. Based on the CDR3 plus reference TRBV18 and TRBJ1-4, the full variable domain is NAGVMQNPRHLVRRRGQEARLRCSPMKGHSHVYWYRQLPEEGLKFMVYLQKENIIDESGMPKERFSAEFPKEGPSILRIQQVVRGDSAAYFCASSQLGGDEKLFFGSGTQLSVL.

The chain carries TRBV27 and TRBJ1-5; D is ambiguous. This CDR3 spans 14 amino acids. Germline V gene lookup returns CDR1 MNHEY and CDR2 SMNVEV (reference sequence). V was pared by 5 bases and J by 7 bases, with 15 bases between. CDR3 amino acids: CASSNSGLEQPQHF. Here the CDR3 DNA reads TGTGCCAGCAGTAATTCTGGTTTAGAACAGCCCCAGCATTTT.

The chain links TRBV7-3 to TRBJ1-2; D may be TRBD1 (5 bases). The V gene's germline CDR1 is SGHTA and CDR2 FQGTGA. This CDR3 comprises 15 residues. Between the trimmed V and J ends, which lost 5 bases and 10 bases, there was a span of 23 bases. CDR3 nucleotide sequence: TGTGCCAGCAGCAGAAGGGATGGGGGGGTAGGAGACTACACCTTC. Translation gives CASSRRDGGVGDYTF.

This chain joins TRBV28 and TRBJ2-7; no definite D call. The CDR3 contains 12 residues. V was pared by 10 bases and J by 2 bases, with 12 bases between. Germline V gene sequence: CDR1 MDHEN, CDR2 SYDVKM. The CDR3 is CATSYYAYEQYF. As DNA, the CDR3 is TGTGCCACCTCTTACTACGCCTACGAGCAGTACTTC.

V usage is TRBV27 and J usage is TRBJ1-1; D gene uncertain. Per germline, CDR1 MNHEY and CDR2 SMNVEV (reference sequence). The CDR3 totals 12 residues. Trimming took 3 bases from V and 7 from J, leaving 9 bases between them. As DNA, the CDR3 is TGTGCCAGCAGTTTCGCGGGGAGTGAAGCTTTCTTT. This gives the protein CASSFAGSEAFF.

The DNA for the CDR3 is TGTGCCAGCACAGGACAGTTGAACACTGAAGCTTTCTTT. Residues: CASTGQLNTEAFF. The V and J genes are TRBV6-1 and TRBJ1-1; D is possibly TRBD1 (6 bases). V lost 7 bases and J lost 0, with 9 bases in between. This CDR3 is built from 13 residues. CDR1 and CDR2 from the germline V gene are MNHNS and SASEGT.

V and J are TRBV7-2 and TRBJ2-2; D possibly corresponds to TRBD2 (7 bases). The CDR3 has 15 amino acids. Trimming left V 6 bases short and J 4 bases short, with 15 bases between. Per the germline V gene, CDR1 is SGHTA and CDR2 is FQGNSA. The CDR3 here is CASRRGGGSTGELFF. CDR3 DNA: TGTGCCAGCAGACGAGGGGGGGGGTCCACCGGGGAGCTGTTTTTT.